This T cell receptor (beta chain) was obtained from a study of CD8+CD57+ T cells in acquired aplastic anemia. Investigators profiled TCR beta VDJ and CDR3 from genomic DNA template. TCRdb independently ran MiXCR on the reads; one entry per CDR3 protein. The sample lists about 120,000 distinct CDR3 sequences, under 60% seen once, with 25% to 35% in the top ten. In this sample, this clonotype turned up many times. No antigen is known for it. Study results and caveats: No significant difference in CD8+ Simpson's diversity was found between patients and controls. Patients had around 30 CD8+ CDR3 sequences in common with controls (the shared set).

The patients chosen for sequencing had shown expansion of CD8+CD57+ cells (detected by flow cytometry). The patients, all of them, had severe acquired aplastic anemia. V was trimmed by 6 bases and J by 3 bases, leaving 9 bases between them. The V gene's germline CDR1 is MNHEY and CDR2 SMNVEV (reference sequence). The CDR3 has 12 residues. The receptor was derived from a human donor with aplastic anemia. The genes are TRBV27 and TRBJ2-7; tentative D call: TRBD2 (6 bases). The sequencing sample was made of sorted CD4+, CD8+, or CD8+CD57+ T cells (not recorded which) from PBMCs. The CDR3 coding sequence is TGTGCCAGCAGCACGGGACTCTACGAGCAGTACTTC. It specifies CASSTGLYEQYF.